This entry lists 3 T cell receptor beta chains sequenced from one sample in a study of shared clonotypes between healthy human individuals. The repertoire was sequenced with immunoSEQ multiplex PCR; TCRdb's copy has only in-frame clones and lacks some. The sample has under 1 million clones, just over 95% seen once. Only CD45RO-negative cells positively selected for CCR7 counted as naive CD8 cells, so terminally differentiated effector memory CD45RA+ cells were excluded. What was sequenced was naive CD8+ T cells sorted from blood. The receptors here all came from a man aged 30 to 39 in good health.

The rearrangement joins TRBV5-1 to TRBJ2-3; 7 nucleotides align to TRBD2. The CDR3 is 16 residues long. Germline V CDR1 and CDR2: SGHRS, YFSETQ. Trimming took 4 bases from V and 2 from J; bases not matched to a gene: 10. CDR3 DNA: TGCGCCAGCAGCCCGACCGGGACTACAGCCACAGATACGCAGTATTTT. It specifies CASSPTGTTATDTQYF. Based on the CDR3 plus reference TRBV5-1 and TRBJ2-3, the full variable domain is KAGVTQTPRYLIKTRGQQVTLSCSPISGHRSVSWYQQTPGQGLQFLFEYFSETQRNKGNFPGRFSGRQFSNSRSEMNVSTLELGDSALYLCASSPTGTTATDTQYFGPGTRLTVL.

This clone has a single count. V is TRBV19 and J is TRBJ2-1; D might be TRBD1 (5 bases). The V end lost 7 bases, the J end lost 2 bases, and 6 bases lay between the germline ends. Germline assignment: CDR1 LNHDA and CDR2 SQIVND (reference sequence). The CDR3 is made up of 12 amino acids. CDR3 sequence: CASKGAYNEQFF. CDR3 DNA: TGTGCCAGTAAAGGGGCCTACAATGAGCAGTTCTTC. The complete variable domain, with remaining parts taken from reference TRBV19 and TRBJ2-1, reads DGGITQSPKYLFRKEGQNVTLSCEQNLNHDAMYWYRQDPGQGLRLIYYSQIVNDFQKGDIAEGYSVSREKKESFPLTVTSAQKNPTAFYLCASKGAYNEQFFGPGTRLTVL.

As concerns this clone: The same CDR3 arises from other DNA sequences in this sample as well. The chain recombines TRBV7-9 with TRBJ1-4; 8 positions agree with TRBD1. The germline CDR1 and CDR2 sequences are SEHNR and FQNEAQ (reference sequence). The CDR3 has 15 residues. V was clipped by 4 bases and J by 3 bases; unmatched bases: 4. For the CDR3, the DNA is TGTGCCAGCAGCTCGTACAGGGGGGCTAATGAAAAACTGTTTTTT. Translation gives CASSSYRGANEKLFF.